This T cell receptor (beta chain) derives from a study of blood T cell repertoires in COVID-19. In the study overall: Acute and convalescent COVID-19 samples came from the United States, Italy and Spain.

Data came from immunoSEQ multiplex PCR; TCRdb stores just in-frame clones and leaves some out. The sample yields tens of thousands of clones, 80% to 85% seen once. The ends lost 4 bases at V and 5 bases at J; junction bases unmatched: 9. Germline V CDR1 and CDR2: MNHEY, SVGEGT. The CDR3 totals 17 residues. The clonotype originates from a human donor in a cohort sampled during active or convalescent COVID-19. This chain connects TRBV6-2 or TRBV6-3 to TRBJ2-2, with 11 nucleotides matching TRBD2. Sequencing was performed on peripheral blood. In DNA, the CDR3 is TGTGCCAGCAGTTCTAGCGGGGGGCGACCCCCTACCGGGGAGCTGTTTTTT. It yields the protein CASSSSGGRPPTGELFF.